These T cell receptor beta chains were read from a single sample in a study of blood T cell repertoires in COVID-19. Only in-frame clones appear in the TCRdb table, and some are missing; sequencing was by immunoSEQ multiplex PCR. This table holds about 200,000 clones, 82% found once. The sequenced sample consisted of peripheral blood. The receptors here all came from a woman aged 55-70 years with COVID-19, enrolled during active disease. CDR3s include the opening cysteine and the closing phenylalanine or tryptophan. The order of the fields is V gene, D gene, J gene, clone size, CDR3 DNA, CDR3 protein. D genes are given only for firm matches. Size values are once, few and many counts, or a class for expanded clones, and some rows have none.

TRBV5-5,-,TRBJ2-7,-,TGTGCCAGCAGCCCGGAGGGAAACTGGGCCTACGAGCAGTACTTC,CASSPEGNWAYEQYF
TRBV19,-,TRBJ1-1,-,TGTGCCAGTAGTATGGACGGGGGGTCTGGCACTGAAGCTTTCTTT,CASSMDGGSGTEAFF
TRBV5-1,TRBD1,TRBJ2-5,-,TGCGCCAGCAGCTTGATGGGGACAGGGGAAGAGACCCAGTACTTC,CASSLMGTGEETQYF
TRBV7-9,TRBD1,TRBJ2-7,-,TGTGCCAGCAGCCCCCAGGACAGGTCTTACGAGCAGTACTTC,CASSPQDRSYEQYF
TRBV9,-,TRBJ1-4,-,TGTGCCAGCAGCGTAGGAGTTAATAATGAAAAACTGTTTTTT,CASSVGVNNEKLFF
TRBV4-3,-,TRBJ1-4,once,TGCGCCAGCAGCCAAGAATGGGGCAGGGGAGAAAAACTGTTTTTT,CASSQEWGRGEKLFF
TRBV7-2,TRBD2,TRBJ2-1,-,TGTGCCAGCAGCCGGACAGGGACTAGCGGGACGGTCCACAATGAGCAGTTCTTC,CASSRTGTSGTVHNEQFF
TRBV7-5,-,TRBJ2-2,-,TGTGCCAGAAGCTTAGAATCACACACCATTGGGCTCGGGGAGCTGTTTTTT,CARSLESHTIGLGELFF
TRBV29-1,-,TRBJ1-1,-,TGCAGCGTTGATGGCGGAAGATACGGCACTGAAGCTTTCTTT,CSVDGGRYGTEAFF
TRBV4-3,-,TRBJ2-1,-,TGCGCCAGCAGCCAAGGGGCGGGACCCTACAATGAGCAGTTCTTC,CASSQGAGPYNEQFF
TRBV4-2,-,TRBJ2-3,-,TGTGCCAGCAGCCAAGATCCCGGGAGCGACTACACAGATACGCAGTATTTT,CASSQDPGSDYTDTQYF
TRBV18,-,TRBJ1-6,-,TGTGCCAGCTCACCCAAAGCGGGGTATGGTAATTCACCCCTCCACTTT,CASSPKAGYGNSPLHF
TRBV9,TRBD2,TRBJ2-5,-,TGTGCCAGCAGCGCGGTGGGCGCGGGGGTTGAGACCCAGTACTTC,CASSAVGAGVETQYF
TRBV5-1,TRBD2,TRBJ2-1,-,TGCGCCAGCAGCTTGGCTAGCGGGAGGGCCCATGAGCAGTTCTTC,CASSLASGRAHEQFF
TRBV10-3,-,TRBJ2-7,-,TGTGCCATCAGTGCCCCCGTCTCCTACGAGCAGTACTTC,CAISAPVSYEQYF
TRBV29-1,TRBD2,TRBJ2-1,-,TGCAGCGTTGGTGTCGCTTGGGGGACTAGCGGGAGCTCCTACAATGAGCAGTTCTTC,CSVGVAWGTSGSSYNEQFF
TRBV28,TRBD1,TRBJ1-4,-,TGTGCCAGCAGTTTAATGACAGGGGCTAATGAAAAACTGTTTTTT,CASSLMTGANEKLFF
TRBV19,-,TRBJ2-1,-,TGTGCCAGTAGTATCCCACGGGGTCCCTACAATGAGCAGTTCTTC,CASSIPRGPYNEQFF
TRBV5-1,TRBD1,TRBJ1-4,-,TGCGCCAGCAGCTCCCAGGGACAGGTTAATGAAAAACTGTTTTTT,CASSSQGQVNEKLFF
TRBV9,TRBD2,TRBJ2-3,-,TGTGCCAGCAGCGGAAAAGCGGGGGCCAGCACAGATACGCAGTATTTT,CASSGKAGASTDTQYF
TRBV16,-,TRBJ1-2,-,TGTGCCAGCAGCCAAATTAGGCTCCGACACGACTATGGCTACACCTTC,CASSQIRLRHDYGYTF
TRBV5-1,-,TRBJ2-5,-,TGCGCCAGCAGCTCCCGACAAGGCCAAGAGACCCAGTACTTC,CASSSRQGQETQYF
TRBV5-1,-,TRBJ2-2,-,TGCGCCAGCAGCTTGGATCTTAGTGTCCCCGGGGAGCTGTTTTTT,CASSLDLSVPGELFF
TRBV10-1,TRBD2,TRBJ2-5,-,TGCGCCAGCAGTGAAGGGCTAGCGGGGGGTCAAGAGACCCAGTACTTC,CASSEGLAGGQETQYF
TRBV28,-,TRBJ1-2,-,TGTGCCAGCAAAGGAGCGGAGTGGTATGGCTACACCTTC,CASKGAEWYGYTF
TRBV28,TRBD1,TRBJ2-7,once,TGTGCCAGCAGCCTAACAGGGGGCCTGTACTACGAGCAGTACTTC,CASSLTGGLYYEQYF
TRBV27,TRBD1,TRBJ2-1,-,TGTGCCAGCAGTTTTAGGGCCGGGACAGTTCCGAATGAGCAGTTCTTC,CASSFRAGTVPNEQFF
TRBV6-6,TRBD2,TRBJ2-1,-,TGTGCCAGCAGTTCTAGCGGGGGGGCGGCGGATGAGCAGTTCTTC,CASSSSGGAADEQFF
TRBV19,TRBD2,TRBJ2-7,-,TGTGCCAGTAGTACCCGGACTAGCGGGAGCCGCTACGAGCAGTACTTC,CASSTRTSGSRYEQYF
TRBV10-1,-,TRBJ1-5,once,TGCGCCAGCCCAAGAGAGGCCCGATGGATCGATCAGCCCCAGCATTTT,CASPREARWIDQPQHF
TRBV29-1,-,TRBJ1-2,-,TGCAGCGTTGTTGTTGGGGGCGCAAGTGGCTACACCTTC,CSVVVGGASGYTF
TRBV6-1,TRBD2,TRBJ2-5,-,TGTGCCAGCAGTGAACTGGTAGCGGGGGGGTTCGAGACCCAGTACTTC,CASSELVAGGFETQYF
TRBV28,TRBD1,TRBJ1-5,-,TGTGCCAGCAGTTTAAGGGGGCATAGCAATCAGCCCCAGCATTTT,CASSLRGHSNQPQHF
TRBV7-8,TRBD2,TRBJ2-2,-,TGTGCCAGCAGCCATCAAGCGGGAATGAACACCGGGGAGCTGTTTTTT,CASSHQAGMNTGELFF
TRBV28,-,TRBJ1-4,few,TGTGCCAGCCTGGGGGGATTCAGGGTTGAAAAACTGTTTTTT,CASLGGFRVEKLFF
TRBV18,-,TRBJ1-1,-,TGTGCCAGCTCACAACTCCCGGGGGGAAGGAACACTGAAGCTTTCTTT,CASSQLPGGRNTEAFF
TRBV12-3/TRBV12-4,-,TRBJ1-2,-,TGTGCCAGCAGTCGACCGGGGGGCTACACCTTC,CASSRPGGYTF
TRBV30,-,TRBJ1-1,once,TGTGCCTGGAGATTGGGGCCGTTGAACACTGAAGCTTTCTTT,CAWRLGPLNTEAFF
TRBV4-2,-,TRBJ1-1,few,TGTGCCAGCAGCCAATATACAGGGCAGATGAACACTGAAGCTTTCTTT,CASSQYTGQMNTEAFF
TRBV4-2,-,TRBJ2-1,few,TGTGCCAGCAGCCCGAGGTCTGGGAGCGGCAATGAGCAGTTCTTC,CASSPRSGSGNEQFF
TRBV4-1,-,TRBJ2-3,-,TGCGCCAGCAGCCAAATATTGGGGCCAGGTACGCAGTATTTT,CASSQILGPGTQYF
TRBV5-1,-,TRBJ2-2,-,TGCGCCAGCAGCTTGGTTGGGGGCTCCGGGGAGCTGTTTTTT,CASSLVGGSGELFF
TRBV30,TRBD1,TRBJ1-1,once,TGTGCCTGGAGTCCCGGGACAGTGAACACTGAAGCTTTCTTT,CAWSPGTVNTEAFF
TRBV5-4,-,TRBJ2-7,-,TGTGCCAGCAGCATCGACAGGACCTACGAGCAGTACTTC,CASSIDRTYEQYF
TRBV6-2/TRBV6-3,-,TRBJ1-3,-,TGTGCCAGCAGTCTAACGGTGGTTGCTGGAAACACCATATATTTT,CASSLTVVAGNTIYF
TRBV19,-,TRBJ1-5,few,TGTGCCAGTAGTATAATAAGCGGCAATCAGCCCCAGCATTTT,CASSIISGNQPQHF
TRBV7-9,-,TRBJ2-3,-,TGTGCCAGCAGCCCACCGGGGTTAGATACGCAGTATTTT,CASSPPGLDTQYF
TRBV10-1,-,TRBJ1-5,few,TGCGCCAGCAGTGACAGGATCAATCAGCCCCAGCATTTT,CASSDRINQPQHF
TRBV9,TRBD2,TRBJ2-3,once,TGTGCCAGCAGGCCAGCGGGGAACACAGATACGCAGTATTTT,CASRPAGNTDTQYF